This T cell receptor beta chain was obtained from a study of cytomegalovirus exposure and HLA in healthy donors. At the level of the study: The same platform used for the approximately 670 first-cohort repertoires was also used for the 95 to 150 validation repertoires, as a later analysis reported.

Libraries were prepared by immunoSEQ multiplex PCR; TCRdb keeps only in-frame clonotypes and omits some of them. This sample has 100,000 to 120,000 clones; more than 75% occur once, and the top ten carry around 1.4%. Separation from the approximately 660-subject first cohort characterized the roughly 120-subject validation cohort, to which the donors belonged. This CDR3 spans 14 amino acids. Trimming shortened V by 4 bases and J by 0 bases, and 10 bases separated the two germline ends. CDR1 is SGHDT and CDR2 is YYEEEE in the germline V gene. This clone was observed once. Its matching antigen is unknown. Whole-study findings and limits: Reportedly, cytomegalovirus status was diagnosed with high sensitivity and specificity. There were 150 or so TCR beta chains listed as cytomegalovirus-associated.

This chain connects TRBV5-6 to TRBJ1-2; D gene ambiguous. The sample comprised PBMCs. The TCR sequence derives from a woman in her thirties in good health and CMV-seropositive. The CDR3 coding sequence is TGTGCCAGCAGCGCGGGCCACGCTAACTATGGCTACACCTTC. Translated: CASSAGHANYGYTF.